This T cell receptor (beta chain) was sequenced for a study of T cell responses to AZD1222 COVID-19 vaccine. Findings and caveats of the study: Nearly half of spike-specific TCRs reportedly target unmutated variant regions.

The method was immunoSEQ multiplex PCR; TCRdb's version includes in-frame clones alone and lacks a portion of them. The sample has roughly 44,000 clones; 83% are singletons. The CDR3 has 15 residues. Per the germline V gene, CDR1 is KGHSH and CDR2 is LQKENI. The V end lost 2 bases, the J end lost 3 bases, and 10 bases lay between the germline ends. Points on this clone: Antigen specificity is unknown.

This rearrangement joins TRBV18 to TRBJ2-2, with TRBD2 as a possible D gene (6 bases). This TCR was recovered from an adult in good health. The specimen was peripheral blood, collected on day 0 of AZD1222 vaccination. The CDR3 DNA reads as TGTGCCAGCTCACCATGGGGGGAGTACACCGGGGAGCTGTTTTTT. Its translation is CASSPWGEYTGELFF. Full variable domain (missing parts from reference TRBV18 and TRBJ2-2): NAGVMQNPRHLVRRRGQEARLRCSPMKGHSHVYWYRQLPEEGLKFMVYLQKENIIDESGMPKERFSAEFPKEGPSILRIQQVVRGDSAAYFCASSPWGEYTGELFFGEGSRLTVL.